Listed below are T cell receptor beta chains from one sample, sequenced in a study of radiation and T cells in renal cell carcinoma. Assay: immunoSEQ multiplex PCR; the TCRdb copy retains only in-frame clones and omits some. The repertoire holds roughly 120,000 clones, with approximately 78% as singletons. The input for sequencing was blood, taken from a patient whose treatment included radiotherapy and nephrectomy. All receptors derive from a woman aged 60-75 years with renal cell carcinoma. CDR3s include the opening cysteine and the closing phenylalanine or tryptophan.

j_call v_call cdr3_aa
TRBJ1-2 TRBV19 CASSIGGGADGYTF
TRBJ2-7 TRBV19 CASNKGQEKDEQYF
TRBJ1-2 TRBV2 CASGQGYGYTF
TRBJ2-5 TRBV7-7 CASSLGGRQGETQYF
TRBJ2-2 TRBV9 CASSPTRMVRGGELFF
TRBJ1-4 TRBV6-1 CASSEGPQGWREKLFF
TRBJ1-1 TRBV19 CASSRQTNTEAFF
TRBJ2-7 TRBV10-3 CAISEHARLAGENEQYF
TRBJ2-6 TRBV7-9 CASSSDRAPGANVLTF
TRBJ2-2 TRBV5-1 CASSLASGTGELFF
TRBJ2-3 TRBV19 CASSMRDGYTDTQYF
TRBJ1-2 TRBV5-4 CASSLASDAFGYGYTF
TRBJ2-3 TRBV7-2 CASRWGLPGGTDTQYF
TRBJ1-2 TRBV5-1 CASSFSGGENGYTF
TRBJ2-1 TRBV7-2 CASSADGSGLTGEQFF
TRBJ1-2 TRBV14 CASSSGGGLYGYTF
TRBJ2-7 TRBV6-5 CASSYSPAELAYEQYF
TRBJ2-3 TRBV9 CASSVARSTSTDTQYF
TRBJ2-7 TRBV6-1 CASSGRQGARYEQYF
TRBJ2-7 TRBV27 CASSRGGYEQYF
TRBJ1-5 TRBV5-8 CASSPVGDQPQHF
TRBJ2-7 TRBV6-1 CASRAGTGSGEQYF
TRBJ2-7 TRBV7-8 CASSSTGGAYEQYF
TRBJ1-1 TRBV9 CASGKVGGWVTEAFF
TRBJ2-3 TRBV5-6 CASSLWAGGPDTQYF
TRBJ2-3 TRBV10-2 CASSESLSTDTQYF
TRBJ2-3 TRBV5-6 CASRFGTGGASDTQYF
TRBJ1-1 TRBV6-5 CATSWGARSEAFF
TRBJ1-4 TRBV7-9 CASSLGRTNEKLFF
TRBJ2-3 TRBV11-2 CASVPLWGKVTDTQYF
TRBJ2-5 TRBV5-1 CASSLEGSGGKTQYF
TRBJ2-1 TRBV18 CASSPLQRGSYNEQFF